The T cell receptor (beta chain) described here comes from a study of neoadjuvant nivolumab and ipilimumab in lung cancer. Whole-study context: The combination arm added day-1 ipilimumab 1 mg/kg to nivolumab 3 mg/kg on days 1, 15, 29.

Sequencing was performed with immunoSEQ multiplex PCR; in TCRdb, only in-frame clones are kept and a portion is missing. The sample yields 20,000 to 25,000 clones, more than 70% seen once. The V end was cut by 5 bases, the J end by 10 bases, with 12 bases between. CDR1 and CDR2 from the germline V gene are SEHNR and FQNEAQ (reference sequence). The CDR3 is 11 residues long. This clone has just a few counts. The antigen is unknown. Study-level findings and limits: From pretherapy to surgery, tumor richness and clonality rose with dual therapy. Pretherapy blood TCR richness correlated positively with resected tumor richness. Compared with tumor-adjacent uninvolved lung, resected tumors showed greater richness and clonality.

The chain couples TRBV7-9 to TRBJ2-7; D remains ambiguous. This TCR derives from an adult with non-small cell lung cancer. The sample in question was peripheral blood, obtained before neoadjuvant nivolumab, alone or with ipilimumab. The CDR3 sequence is CASSPQAEQYF. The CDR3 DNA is TGTGCCAGCAGCCCCCAGGCAGAACAGTACTTC.